A selection of T cell receptor beta chains follows, all from one sample in a study of vaccination and CD4 T cells after COVID-19. These TCRs are of unknown antigen specificity. MiXCR, applied by TCRdb to the PCR reads, yields one record per CDR3 protein. This sample carries roughly 20,000 distinct CDR3 sequences, about 42% of them seen once, and the ten largest clones take around 6.5%. The starting material was CD4+ T cells from blood, cultured in vitro, obtained before SARS-CoV-2 vaccination. The receptor set was obtained from a human donor who had recovered from COVID-19. Each CDR3 is given with its conserved first and last residue. The D gene is left open where the match is weak.

CASSSSRGGYEQYF - TRBV19
CASSYSGRGNQPQHF - TRBV6-2/TRBV6-3
CASSPPDATGGNQPQHF TRBD1 TRBV12-3/TRBV12-4
CASRRVGGYTEAFF - TRBV28
CSARSEPYEQYF - TRBV20-1
CASSQEGGSTEAFF - TRBV4-1
CASSSGGASDSTDTQYF - TRBV11-3
CASSETDSNSPLHF - TRBV2
CASKSGTGFSGYTF TRBD1 TRBV12-3/TRBV12-4
CASSESRAARLTPQHF - TRBV6-1
CASSYFSLASYNEQFF - TRBV6-5
CASKGLAGRYEQYF TRBD2 TRBV28
CAWSFPDGYNEQFF - TRBV30
CASSLEGARQETQYF - TRBV5-1
CASSYGSPYNSPLHF - TRBV6-5
CASSIRQGHAQPQHF - TRBV19
CASSSKPTYGYTF - TRBV27
CASGYSNQPQHF - TRBV7-2
CASSLEFKNIQYF - TRBV7-9